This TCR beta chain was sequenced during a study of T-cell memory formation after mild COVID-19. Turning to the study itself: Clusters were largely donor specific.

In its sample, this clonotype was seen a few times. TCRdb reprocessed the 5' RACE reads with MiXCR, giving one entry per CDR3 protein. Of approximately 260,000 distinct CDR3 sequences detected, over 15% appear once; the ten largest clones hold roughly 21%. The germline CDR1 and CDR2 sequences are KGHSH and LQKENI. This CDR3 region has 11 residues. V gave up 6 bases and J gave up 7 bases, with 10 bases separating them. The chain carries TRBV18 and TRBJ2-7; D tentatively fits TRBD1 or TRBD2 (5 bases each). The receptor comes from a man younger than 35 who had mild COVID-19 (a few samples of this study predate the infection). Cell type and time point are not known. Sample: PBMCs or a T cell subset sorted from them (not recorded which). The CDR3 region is CASSGPREQYF. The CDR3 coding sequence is TGTGCCAGCTCGGGACCTAGGGAGCAGTACTTC.